This TCR beta chain was recovered during a study of read filtering for tumor transcriptome and immune sequencing. Study context: R-ISS stage counts were 8 or 9 for I, about 17 for II, six or seven for III. Transcriptome libraries were built from DNase-treated RNA.

In its sample, this clonotype was seen many times. The antigen is unknown. The V gene lost 0 bases and the J gene lost 3 bases, with 16 bases spanning the gap. There are 17 residues in the CDR3. The germline V gene encodes CDR1 MGHRA and CDR2 YSYEKL. At the time of active disease, bone marrow was collected from every patient. Study-wide findings and caveats: Around 84% of IR-seq clonotypes had one read, totaling roughly 3.5% of reads; RNA-seq: approximately 75% and 45%.

This library used roughly 370 ng RNA and molecular barcoded adaptors spanning alpha/delta and beta/gamma chains. A single record per CDR3 protein comes from TCRdb applying MiXCR to the reads. The sample lists tens of thousands of distinct CDR3 sequences; around 21% were seen once. Material: a population of CD138-negative cells sorted from bone marrow. This TCR was recovered from a donor at least 40 years old with multiple myeloma. The chain couples TRBV4-1 to TRBJ2-3; D may be TRBD2 (6 bases). DNA of the CDR3: TGCGCCAGCAGCCAAGATCCTATGGCGGGGCGGACAGATACGCAGTATTTT. Translation: CASSQDPMAGRTDTQYF.